What follows describes a single TCR beta chain. The antigen this receptor binds is unknown. No much larger clonotype is one base removed from it; base qualities were not supplied. The CDR3 starts with the cysteine, ends with the phenylalanine, and has 14 residues. Only the CDR3 part of the read is kept: 42 bases, read in frame from the first base. CDR1 and CDR2 are drawn from the germline V gene: SGHVS, FQNEAQ. The trim is 0 bases for V and 7 bases for J, with a gap of 10 bases between the germline ends. The data derive from a study of technical replicates of blood from a handful of donors (dated by TCRdb to about 2017). Receptors were amplified or captured by the immunoSEQ multiplex PCR assay. TCRdb re-hosts the immuneACCESS table, in-frame sequences only. Its copies lack some clones; in the studies checked, an unresolved V gene accounts for under half of them, and the cause for the rest is not known. Counted in this sample were around 75,000 clones; around nine tenths of them appeared once. The ten largest make up over 0.25% of the sample.

What was sequenced was T cells isolated from PBMCs. The sequence derives from a human donor in good health. This chain is built from TRBV7-8 and TRBJ1-5; the D gene cannot be resolved reliably. CDR3 protein: CASSLAQWAQPQHF. The sequenced DNA is TGTGCCAGCAGCTTAGCGCAGTGGGCACAGCCCCAGCATTTT.